The 32 T cell receptor beta chains below all came from one sample that was sequenced in a study of long-term antiretroviral therapy in people with HIV. The assay, immunoSEQ v3.0, was run at survey level. Libraries were prepared by immunoSEQ multiplex PCR; TCRdb keeps only in-frame clonotypes and omits some of them. The table shows approximately 41,000 clones, with 80% occurring only once. The sample was unsorted PBMCs, taken 1.5 years after starting antiretroviral therapy. The receptors derive from a man younger than 35 with HIV.

This clone was recorded only once. The chain is built from TRBV27 and TRBJ2-3, with 9 bases that match TRBD1. Trimming cost V 7 bases and J 2 bases; bases outside gene matches: 13. Germline lookup yields CDR1 MNHEY and CDR2 SMNVEV (reference sequence). The CDR3 totals 17 residues. The CDR3 sequence: CASTGSWGQGYTDTQYF. The CDR3 DNA sequence: TGTGCCAGCACGGGTAGTTGGGGACAGGGTTACACAGATACGCAGTATTTT.

The chain links TRBV5-6 to TRBJ2-5; D is uncertain. From germline, CDR1 is SGHDT and CDR2 YYEEEE. Trimming pared 0 bases from V and 8 bases from J, leaving 14 bases between. The CDR3 is 14 amino acids. As DNA, the CDR3 is TGTGCCAGCAGCTTGGAAGGGTTCCTAAGAACCCAGTACTTC. Encoded protein: CASSLEGFLRTQYF.

The gene calls are TRBV6-4 and TRBJ2-2; 8 nucleotides line up with TRBD1. The V segment lost 7 bases and the J segment 4 bases; nucleotides outside the gene matches: 5. This CDR3 spans 14 amino acids. Germline values: CDR1 MRHNA, CDR2 SNTAGT. CDR3 protein: CASTGQGTTGELFF. CDR3 DNA: TGTGCCAGCACTGGACAGGGTACCACCGGGGAGCTGTTTTTT.

The table lists this clone with a count of one. The chain recombines TRBV28 with TRBJ1-2; D not certain. The CDR3 is 11 residues long. V dropped 8 bases and J dropped 8 bases, with 12 bases sitting between them. CDR1 is MDHEN, CDR2 SYDVKM, per germline. CDR3 in DNA: TGTGCCAGCCGGTTTGGCCTAGGCTACACCTTC. It is translated as CASRFGLGYTF.

The genes are TRBV5-1 and TRBJ2-2; D gene unclear. Germline V gene sequence: CDR1 SGHRS, CDR2 YFSETQ. With 0 bases removed from V and 0 bases from J, the gap between germline ends came to 9 bases. The CDR3 is 16 residues long. In DNA, the CDR3 is TGCGCCAGCAGCTTGGGTAGTGCATCGAACACCGGGGAGCTGTTTTTT. This translates into CASSLGSASNTGELFF.

The V gene is TRBV30, the J gene TRBJ1-6; 10 bases are a match to TRBD1. The CDR3 has 13 residues. After removal of 5 bases from V and 7 bases from J, the junction contained 2 bases not matched to a gene. Germline CDR1 is GTSNPN and CDR2 is SVGIG (reference sequence). This CDR3 is CAWQDRGNSPLHF. The CDR3 coding sequence is TGTGCCTGGCAGGACAGGGGGAATTCACCCCTCCACTTT. Full variable domain (missing parts from reference TRBV30 and TRBJ1-6): SQTIHQWPATLVQPVGSPLSLECTVEGTSNPNLYWYRQAAGRGLQLLFYSVGIGQISSEVPQNLSASRPQDRQFILSSKKLLLSDSGFYLCAWQDRGNSPLHFGNGTRLTVT.

This chain joins TRBV25-1 and TRBJ2-7; 9 nucleotides align to TRBD1. The CDR3 extends over 14 amino acids. V lost 5 bases and J lost 3; bases outside the gene matches: 5. Germline V CDR1 and CDR2: MGHDK, SYGVNS. The CDR3 nucleotides are TGTGCCAGCAGTCTGACAGGGGGGCGCTACGAGCAGTACTTC. As protein: CASSLTGGRYEQYF.

The CDR3 sequence is CAGDSRPYNEQFF. The CDR3 DNA reads as TGTGCTGGCGACTCCCGACCCTACAATGAGCAGTTCTTC. The chain carries TRBV30 and TRBJ2-1; D is undetermined. Looked up from germline, CDR1 is GTSNPN and CDR2 is SVGIG (reference sequence). The CDR3 is made up of 13 amino acids. Combining the CDR3 with reference TRBV30 and TRBJ2-1 gives the whole variable domain SQTIHQWPATLVQPVGSPLSLECTVEGTSNPNLYWYRQAAGRGLQLLFYSVGIGQISSEVPQNLSASRPQDRQFILSSKKLLLSDSGFYLCAGDSRPYNEQFFGPGTRLTVL.

The V gene is TRBV5-1, the J gene TRBJ2-1, with 10 bases fitting TRBD2. V lost 4 bases, J lost 7 bases, and 11 bases stayed unmatched. Germline CDR1 is SGHRS and CDR2 is YFSETQ. This CDR3 has 16 amino acids. The CDR3 loop reads CASSPVPGLAQNEQFF. CDR3 DNA: TGCGCCAGCAGCCCGGTCCCGGGACTAGCGCAGAATGAGCAGTTCTTC.

The gene calls are TRBV19 and TRBJ1-3; D gene uncertain. CDR1 LNHDA and CDR2 SQIVND come from the germline V gene (reference sequence). CDR3 length equals 16 residues. Trimming took off 4 bases at V and 0 bases at J, with 13 bases between the two ends. The CDR3 region is CASSKKPSSSGNTIYF. The CDR3 DNA reads TGTGCCAGTAGTAAAAAGCCCTCTTCCTCTGGAAACACCATATATTTT. Filled out from reference TRBV19 and TRBJ1-3, the complete variable domain reads DGGITQSPKYLFRKEGQNVTLSCEQNLNHDAMYWYRQDPGQGLRLIYYSQIVNDFQKGDIAEGYSVSREKKESFPLTVTSAQKNPTAFYLCASSKKPSSSGNTIYFGEGSWLTVV.

This clone was counted a few times. This chain joins TRBV7-2 and TRBJ2-7, with D possibly matching TRBD1 (6 bases). CDR3 length equals 14 residues. With 3 bases removed from V and 6 bases from J, the gap between germline ends came to 15 bases. Germline CDR1 reads SGHTA; CDR2 reads FQGNSA. The CDR3 sequence: CASSFDGRGSEQYF. CDR3 DNA sequence: TGTGCCAGCAGCTTCGACGGCAGGGGCAGCGAGCAGTACTTC.

The chain employs TRBV14 and TRBJ1-3, with TRBD1 matching 7 bases. V shed 2 bases and J 0 bases; nucleotides not matched to a gene: 4. Germline assignment: CDR1 SGHDN and CDR2 FVKESK. This CDR3 comprises 16 residues. The CDR3 sequence: CASSQRTGHSGNTIYF. The CDR3 DNA reads TGTGCCAGCAGCCAAAGGACAGGTCACTCTGGAAACACCATATATTTT. Together with reference TRBV14 and TRBJ1-3, the CDR3 gives the full variable domain: EAGVTQFPSHSVIEKGQTVTLRCDPISGHDNLYWYRRVMGKEIKFLLHFVKESKQDESGMPNNRFLAERTGGTYSTLKVQPAELEDSGVYFCASSQRTGHSGNTIYFGEGSWLTVV.

The chain couples TRBV11-2 to TRBJ1-1; D not certain. Trimming took off 1 base at V and 7 bases at J, with 4 bases between the two ends. The CDR3 has 11 residues. The germline V gene has CDR1 SGHAT and CDR2 FQNNGV. The CDR3 protein is CASSLAVEAFF. CDR3 in DNA: TGTGCCAGCAGCTTAGCCGTTGAAGCTTTCTTT.

J is TRBJ2-1 and V is TRBV2; 9 positions match TRBD1. The trim removed 5 bases at V and 6 bases at J, leaving 5 bases unmatched. The length of the CDR3 is 14 residues. Per the germline V gene, CDR1 is SNHLY and CDR2 is FYNNEI. The CDR3, as DNA: TGTGCCAGCAGTCGGGACAGGGCTGGCAATGAGCAGTTCTTC. Protein product: CASSRDRAGNEQFF.

This clone was counted a single time. This chain connects TRBV30 to TRBJ1-1; D is ambiguous. This CDR3 spans 13 amino acids. CDR1 is GTSNPN and CDR2 is SVGIG in the germline V gene (reference sequence). Trimming stripped 2 bases from V and 0 bases from J, with 7 bases between. The CDR3 spells CAWSQRMNTEAFF. The CDR3 nucleotides read TGTGCCTGGAGTCAAAGGATGAACACTGAAGCTTTCTTT.

The chain joins TRBV28 to TRBJ2-1; 8 bases align to TRBD2. V lost 5 bases and J lost 0; bases outside the gene matches: 6. This CDR3 contains 16 residues. Germline V gene lookup returns CDR1 MDHEN and CDR2 SYDVKM. The chain's CDR3 is CASSPTSGLSYNEQFF. In DNA form, the CDR3 reads TGTGCCAGCAGTCCCACTAGCGGCCTCTCCTACAATGAGCAGTTCTTC.

The genes are TRBV30 and TRBJ2-7, with TRBD2 as a possible D gene (6 bases). The V and J ends lost 2 bases and 6 bases respectively, with 11 bases between them. The CDR3 contains 12 residues. Per germline, CDR1 GTSNPN and CDR2 SVGIG (reference sequence). The CDR3 loop is CAWSWLEGEQYF. Here the CDR3 DNA reads TGTGCCTGGAGTTGGTTGGAGGGCGAGCAGTACTTC.

This chain uses TRBV29-1 with TRBJ2-7; D unclear. Germline V gene data show CDR1 as SQVTM and CDR2 as ANQGSEA. Trimming pared 6 bases from V and 0 bases from J, leaving 9 bases between. The CDR3 length is 12 residues. DNA of the CDR3: TGCAGCGTGGGCTTCAACTCCTACGAGCAGTACTTC. Protein: CSVGFNSYEQYF.

The CDR3 sequence is CASSKQGTGGRTGANVLTF. CDR3 coding DNA: TGTGCCAGCAGCAAACAAGGGACAGGCGGCCGGACTGGGGCCAACGTCCTGACTTTC. The V call is TRBV27, the J call TRBJ2-6, with 8 bases matching TRBD1. The CDR3 runs 19 residues. Germline trimming cut 6 bases from V and 2 bases from J; bases unmatched to any gene: 15. Per germline, CDR1 MNHEY and CDR2 SMNVEV (reference sequence).

V and J are TRBV6-6 and TRBJ2-7, with 14 bases that match TRBD2. The CDR3 contains 13 residues. The ends lost 8 bases at V and 5 bases at J; junction bases unmatched: 2. CDR1 MNHNY and CDR2 SVGAGI come from the germline V gene (reference sequence). Written as DNA, the CDR3 is TGTGCCAGCCGACTAGCGGGAGGGGACGAGCAGTACTTC. It yields the protein CASRLAGGDEQYF.

V gene TRBV27 combines with J gene TRBJ1-1, with 7 bases fitting TRBD1. CDR1 and CDR2 (germline): MNHEY, SMNVEV (reference sequence). This CDR3 is built from 16 residues. J was trimmed by 6 bases and V by 3 bases; bases with no gene match: 13. The CDR3 reads CASSFQRQGGSAEAFF. The CDR3 DNA follows: TGTGCCAGCAGTTTCCAACGTCAGGGGGGATCAGCTGAAGCTTTCTTT.

The chain joins TRBV4-3 to TRBJ2-7; a weak D match, TRBD2 (6 bases). Germline V CDR1 and CDR2: LGHNA, YSLEER. The CDR3 has 16 residues. With 1 base removed from V and 0 bases from J, the gap between germline ends came to 13 bases. The CDR3 here is CASSQVGTSSSYEQYF. In DNA form, the CDR3 reads TGCGCCAGCAGCCAAGTAGGGACTTCAAGCTCCTACGAGCAGTACTTC.

The chain employs TRBV10-3 and TRBJ2-7; 8 bases agree with TRBD2. CDR1 ENHRY and CDR2 SYGVKD come from the germline V gene. This CDR3 spans 15 amino acids. Trimming removed 4 bases from V and 1 base from J; junction bases left unmatched: 6. The CDR3 coding sequence is TGTGCCATCAGTGTGGGCGGGAGGATGTCCTACGAGCAGTACTTC. Translating gives CAISVGGRMSYEQYF.

The chain combines TRBV5-1 with TRBJ2-7; D perhaps matches TRBD2 (6 bases). The CDR3 spans 14 residues. Germline V gene lookup returns CDR1 SGHRS and CDR2 YFSETQ. V shed 0 bases and J shed 6 bases, with 13 bases lying between them. The CDR3, as DNA: TGCGCCAGCAGCTTGGAACTAGCAAGTACCGAGCAGTACTTC. It codes for CASSLELASTEQYF.

The rearrangement links TRBV5-1 to TRBJ2-1; perhaps TRBD2 as D (5 bases). V was pared by 2 bases and J by 5 bases, with 14 bases between. Per germline, CDR1 SGHRS and CDR2 YFSETQ. This CDR3 is built from 15 residues. The chain's CDR3 is CASSFEGRKNNEQFF. The CDR3 nucleotides read TGCGCCAGCAGCTTTGAGGGTCGGAAGAACAATGAGCAGTTCTTC.

V is TRBV5-1 and J is TRBJ1-2; tentative D call: TRBD1 (6 bases). The CDR3 length is 14 residues. The germline V gene encodes CDR1 SGHRS and CDR2 YFSETQ. V was pared by 2 bases and J by 6 bases, with 14 bases between. The CDR3 nucleotides are TGCGCCAGCAGCTTAGGGGCAGGGGCAAATGGCTACACCTTC. This codes for CASSLGAGANGYTF.

This clone is a singleton in its sample. The rearrangement joins TRBV6-5 to TRBJ1-4; 7 bases line up with TRBD1. Per the germline V gene, CDR1 is MNHEY and CDR2 is SVGAGI. V gave up 6 bases and J gave up 7 bases; unmatched junction bases: 11. The CDR3 is 15 amino acids. The CDR3 loop reads CASRLRQGIREKLFF. CDR3 nucleotides: TGTGCCAGCAGGCTGAGACAGGGTATCCGTGAAAAACTGTTTTTT.

This clone was recorded once. J is TRBJ2-7 and V is TRBV9, with TRBD1 identical over 7 bases. CDR1 is SGDLS and CDR2 is YYNGEE in the germline V gene. CDR3 length: 14 amino acids. The junction had 7 bases not matched to a gene; V was cut back by 4 bases and J by 3 bases. CDR3 protein: CASSTQAGGYEQYF. The CDR3 DNA reads as TGTGCCAGCAGCACCCAGGCAGGGGGCTACGAGCAGTACTTC.

The chain carries TRBV18 and TRBJ2-3, with 14 positions matching TRBD2. This CDR3 contains 17 residues. The V and J ends lost 2 bases and 3 bases, in that order; junction bases with no gene match: 4. Germline loops: CDR1 KGHSH, CDR2 LQKENI. This CDR3 is CASSPATSGRGTDTQYF. The DNA of the CDR3 is TGTGCCAGCTCACCAGCGACTAGCGGGAGGGGAACAGATACGCAGTATTTT.

The V gene is TRBV5-1, the J gene TRBJ2-5, with D possibly TRBD2 on 6 matching bases. V lost 3 bases, J lost 1 base, and 19 bases lay in between. Germline-derived CDR1 and CDR2 are SGHRS and YFSETQ. The CDR3 is 17 amino acids. CDR3 loop: CASSWGDRGVVQETQYF. CDR3 sequence (DNA): TGCGCCAGCAGCTGGGGGGACCGGGGTGTGGTCCAAGAGACCCAGTACTTC.

This clone was seen a few times. The rearrangement joins TRBV28 to TRBJ1-3; a possible D gene is TRBD1 (6 bases). Germline CDR1 and CDR2: MDHEN and SYDVKM. This CDR3 comprises 13 residues. The germline V and J ends were trimmed by 6 bases and 1 base, with 7 bases remaining between them. The CDR3 bases are TGTGCCAGCAGGAGGGGGTCTGGAAACACCATATATTTT. As protein: CASRRGSGNTIYF.

A single count supports this clone. The chain carries TRBV27 and TRBJ2-7; 8 nucleotides line up with TRBD1. V lost 0 bases to trimming and J lost 6 bases; unmatched junction nucleotides: 7. The germline CDR1 and CDR2 sequences are MNHEY and SMNVEV (reference sequence). The CDR3 spans 15 residues. CDR3 nucleotide sequence: TGTGCCAGCAGTTTATCTCGGACAGGGCATGGCGAGCAGTACTTC. Encoded protein: CASSLSRTGHGEQYF.